What follows are 8 T cell receptor beta chains derived from one specimen sequenced in a study of cytomegalovirus exposure and HLA in healthy donors. Sequencing was performed with immunoSEQ multiplex PCR; in TCRdb, only in-frame clones are kept and a portion is missing. The sample lists 200,000 to 250,000 clones, roughly 84% seen once, with approximately 2% in the top ten. The sequencing input was PBMCs. The origin of the receptors is a woman between 18 and 29 years old in good health and CMV-seropositive.

The CDR3 region has the DNA TGTGCCAGCAGCTTCCGACTAGCGGGTACCTACGAGCAGTACTTC. Encoded protein: CASSFRLAGTYEQYF. The genes are TRBV7-8 and TRBJ2-7, with 10 bases that match TRBD2. The ends lost 3 bases at V and 2 bases at J; junction bases unmatched: 4. Per germline, CDR1 SGHVS and CDR2 FQNEAQ. The length of the CDR3 is 15 residues.

The genes are TRBV5-1 and TRBJ1-1; D might be TRBD1 (5 bases). The length of the CDR3 is 17 residues. Germline V lookup: CDR1 SGHRS, CDR2 YFSETQ. V was trimmed by 3 bases and J by 1 base, leaving 19 bases between them. CDR3 region: CASSWSGTSGGNTEAFF. CDR3 nucleotide sequence: TGCGCCAGCAGCTGGAGCGGGACTTCTGGAGGGAACACTGAAGCTTTCTTT.

J is TRBJ2-7 and V is TRBV5-1, with 7 nucleotides matching TRBD1. Germline-derived CDR1 and CDR2 are SGHRS and YFSETQ. The V and J ends lost 0 bases and 5 bases, in that order; junction bases with no gene match: 5. This CDR3 is 14 amino acids long. Here the CDR3 reads CASSLGRQGNEQYF. The CDR3, as DNA: TGCGCCAGCAGCTTGGGCCGACAGGGCAACGAGCAGTACTTC.

This clone turned up a few times. The gene calls are TRBV29-1 and TRBJ1-4; D is uncertain. From germline, CDR1 is SQVTM and CDR2 ANQGSEA. The V gene lost 4 bases and the J gene lost 0 bases, with 6 bases spanning the gap. This CDR3 is built from 13 residues. The CDR3: CSVAIPTNEKLFF. The CDR3 DNA sequence: TGCAGCGTTGCTATCCCAACTAATGAAAAACTGTTTTTT.

The V and J genes are TRBV11-2 and TRBJ1-2; 7 nucleotides match TRBD1. After removal of 3 bases from V and 2 bases from J, the junction contained 9 bases not matched to a gene. This CDR3 spans 16 amino acids. Germline loops: CDR1 SGHAT, CDR2 FQNNGV. CDR3 region: CASSFQTGSPNYGYTF. DNA of the CDR3: TGTGCCAGCAGCTTCCAGACAGGGTCCCCCAACTATGGCTACACCTTC.

The V gene is TRBV9, the J gene TRBJ2-2; weak D call: TRBD1 (6 bases). The CDR3 spans 14 residues. Between the trimmed V and J ends, which lost 4 bases and 4 bases, there was a span of 11 bases. Germline values: CDR1 SGDLS, CDR2 YYNGEE. CDR3 nucleotides: TGTGCCAGCAGCAAACAACAGGGCACCGGGGAGCTGTTTTTT. It specifies CASSKQQGTGELFF.

This chain connects TRBV5-1 to TRBJ2-6, with TRBD2 identical over 8 bases. The CDR3 loop spans 18 amino acids. CDR1 and CDR2 from the germline V gene are SGHRS and YFSETQ. The V segment lost 7 bases and the J segment 0 bases; nucleotides outside the gene matches: 12. The CDR3 loop reads CASGLAGTENSGANVLTF. CDR3 DNA sequence: TGCGCCAGCGGACTAGCCGGGACTGAGAACTCTGGGGCCAACGTCCTGACTTTC.

CDR3 nucleotides: TGTGCCAGCAGCCCCACCGGGAGCTCCTCCTACGAGCAGTACTTC. It yields the protein CASSPTGSSSYEQYF. The chain is built from TRBV5-4 and TRBJ2-7; D is perhaps TRBD2 (6 bases). Germline CDR1 and CDR2: SGHNT and YYREEE (reference sequence). The CDR3 length is 15 residues. The ends were cut back, 4 bases at V and 0 bases at J, with 14 bases in the middle. Based on the CDR3 plus reference TRBV5-4 and TRBJ2-7, the full variable domain is ETGVTQSPTHLIKTRGQQVTLRCSSQSGHNTVSWYQQALGQGPQFIFQYYREEENGRGNFPPRFSGLQFPNYSSELNVNALELDDSALYLCASSPTGSSSYEQYFGPGTRLTVT.